The rows below give T cell receptor beta chains drawn from one sample of a study of blood T cells in healthy people across ages. TCRdb re-analysed the 5' RACE reads in MiXCR, keeping a single row per CDR3 protein. Among approximately 780,000 distinct CDR3 sequences listed, 25% to 30% were seen once. These sequences were also reported in another study, on T cells of mothers and their children.

The sample comprised blood. Source of these receptors: a boy aged 5-17 years in good health. Both conserved end residues are part of each CDR3. D genes are given only for firm matches. Clone size, where shown, is once, few, many, or a class for clones that have expanded.

TGTGCCAGCAACTCCCCCGGGACAGGGGTCAATGAGCAGTTCTTC CASNSPGTGVNEQFF TRBV11-3 15 NA TRBJ2-1 TRBD1
TGTGCCAGCAGCGTAGAAGGGACAGGGCTACAAGAGACCCAGTACTTC CASSVEGTGLQETQYF TRBV9 16 NA TRBJ2-5 TRBD1
TGTGCCACCGCCCGACAGGGTGGAGAGACCCAGTACTTC CATARQGGETQYF TRBV15 13 NA TRBJ2-5 TRBD1
TGCAGTGCTATTAGCGGGGGGGACATTCAGTACTTC CSAISGGDIQYF TRBV20-1 12 NA TRBJ2-4 TRBD2
TGTGCCAGCAGCCCCCAGATGGGACAGGGGTCCTACGAGCAGTACTTC CASSPQMGQGSYEQYF TRBV7-9 16 NA TRBJ2-7 TRBD1
TGTGCCGGCAGTCTTAAAGGGTCCTGGGAGGAGACCCAGTACTTC CAGSLKGSWEETQYF TRBV7-3 15 NA TRBJ2-5 NA
TGTGCCAGCAGTTTACGGACAGGGCAATATGGCTACACCTTC CASSLRTGQYGYTF TRBV27 14 few TRBJ1-2 TRBD1
TGTGCCAGCAGTTTCCCGACAGGGGGCTCCTACGAGCAGTACTTC CASSFPTGGSYEQYF TRBV6-6 15 few TRBJ2-7 TRBD1
TGTGCCAGCAGCTTAGGGGCACACGGGGATACGCAGTATTTT CASSLGAHGDTQYF TRBV7-9 14 NA TRBJ2-3 NA
TGCAGTGCTAGACCCGGGGGGGCGGGGATAAACACAGATACGCAGTATTTT CSARPGGAGINTDTQYF TRBV20-1 17 few TRBJ2-3 TRBD2
TGTGCCAGCAGCTTAAGAGGGAGGCAGTTCTTC CASSLRGRQFF TRBV7-2 11 NA TRBJ2-1 NA
TGTGCCAGCTCACCCACAGAACCCCTAAACTATGGCTACACCTTC CASSPTEPLNYGYTF TRBV18 15 NA TRBJ1-2 NA
TGTGCCAGCTCACCGACGGCGGCCACCGGGAGAGAGACCCAGTACTTC CASSPTAATGRETQYF TRBV18 16 NA TRBJ2-5 NA
TGTGCCAGCAGCCCCGGGGGGGCTTTTCGGAATCAGCCCCAGCATTTT CASSPGGAFRNQPQHF TRBV12-3/TRBV12-4 16 NA TRBJ1-5 NA
TGTGCCAGCAGCTTAGGGGGTCGGGACTGGGCCTACGAGCAGTACTTC CASSLGGRDWAYEQYF TRBV7-9 16 NA TRBJ2-7 NA
TGTGCCAGCAGTCTCCAGGACACGAACACCGGGGAGCTGTTTTTT CASSLQDTNTGELFF TRBV12-3/TRBV12-4 15 NA TRBJ2-2 NA
TGTGCCAGCAGTTTATATACGCCTAGCACAGATACGCAGTATTTT CASSLYTPSTDTQYF TRBV28 15 NA TRBJ2-3 NA
TGCAGTGCTAGAGATGTCGCGGGGGGGCCCGGGGAGCTGTTTTTT CSARDVAGGPGELFF TRBV20-1 15 few TRBJ2-2 TRBD2
TGTGCCAGCAGGACCACCTTCTCGGAGACCCAGTACTTC CASRTTFSETQYF TRBV27 13 few TRBJ2-5 NA
TGCAGCGTTCGATCCTTATCTAGCACAGATACGCAGTATTTT CSVRSLSSTDTQYF TRBV29-1 14 NA TRBJ2-3 NA
TGTGCCTGGAGTTCACGGACAGGGGGCAGTTCACCCCTCCACTTT CAWSSRTGGSSPLHF TRBV30 15 NA TRBJ1-6 TRBD1
TGTGCCAGCAGAGAGGTCTCCTACAATGAGCAGTTCTTC CASREVSYNEQFF TRBV6-1 13 few TRBJ2-1 NA
TGTGCCAGCAGCCCCTGGGACAGGGGGTTCTTCCACTTT CASSPWDRGFFHF TRBV3-1 13 NA TRBJ1-6 TRBD1
TGTGCCAGCAGCTTAGTTGGGACCGCGGCCTACGAGCAGTACTTC CASSLVGTAAYEQYF TRBV7-9 15 few TRBJ2-7 NA
TGTGCCAGCAGCGGGGGGTGGCCCTACGAGCAGTACTTC CASSGGWPYEQYF TRBV27 13 few TRBJ2-7 TRBD2
TGTGCCAGCAGCTTAGAGTGGAGGCCAGTTAACACCGGGGAGCTGTTTTTT CASSLEWRPVNTGELFF TRBV7-2 17 NA TRBJ2-2 NA
TGCAGTGCCAGCAGAAACGGGGGGGCCGACGAGCAGTACTTC CSASRNGGADEQYF TRBV20-1 14 few TRBJ2-7 TRBD2
TGTGCCAGCAGCCCCAAGGGGACTACCCAAGAGACCCAGTACTTC CASSPKGTTQETQYF TRBV3-1 15 NA TRBJ2-5 TRBD2
TGTGCCTGGAGTGTATGGGATAGCAATCAGCCCCAGCATTTT CAWSVWDSNQPQHF TRBV30 14 few TRBJ1-5 NA
TGTGCCAGCAGCCTCACCATAGGGACTAGCGGCTACAATGAGCAGTTCTTC CASSLTIGTSGYNEQFF TRBV7-6 17 few TRBJ2-1 TRBD2
TGTGCCAGCAGTGAACGGCGGTTGAACACCGGGGAGCTGTTTTTT CASSERRLNTGELFF TRBV2 15 few TRBJ2-2 NA
TGTGCCAGCAGTTACACACGACAGGGGGCGAGGGGCTACACCTTC CASSYTRQGARGYTF TRBV6-5 15 NA TRBJ1-2 TRBD1
TGTGCCAGCAGTTACCCCCCCGGGCAGCCTCAAGAGACCCAGTACTTC CASSYPPGQPQETQYF TRBV6-2/TRBV6-3 16 NA TRBJ2-5 NA
TGTGCCAGCAGTCTCTTGGGGACCCAGTACTTC CASSLLGTQYF TRBV28 11 many TRBJ2-5 NA
TGTGCCAGCAGCCAGGGGGGGGCCGCCTACGAGCAGTACTTC CASSQGGAAYEQYF TRBV7-8 14 few TRBJ2-7 NA
TGTGCCAGCAGCCAAGACGCAAGGGAGTACGAGCAGTACTTC CASSQDAREYEQYF TRBV3-1 14 NA TRBJ2-7 NA
TGTGCCAGCAGCTTCCAACCGGGGGGGTTGAATGGCTACACCTTC CASSFQPGGLNGYTF TRBV7-6 15 NA TRBJ1-2 NA
TGTGCCAGCAGCTCCAGGAGGTCTGGGGCCAACGTCCTGACTTTC CASSSRRSGANVLTF TRBV7-9 15 few TRBJ2-6 NA
TGCGCCCGCAGCTTGGAAGGGGATAGCACAGATACGCAGTATTTT CARSLEGDSTDTQYF TRBV5-1 15 NA TRBJ2-3 NA
TGTGCCAGCAGGCCCGACAGGGCAGATACGCAGTATTTT CASRPDRADTQYF TRBV2 13 few TRBJ2-3 TRBD1
TGCGCCAGCAGCTTGAGTGGGGTTAGGGGCGCGGAGGCCTATGGCTACACCTTC CASSLSGVRGAEAYGYTF TRBV5-1 18 NA TRBJ1-2 NA
TGTGCCAGCACCGGGGGAGCGACTAGCGGACAAGAGACCCAGTACTTC CASTGGATSGQETQYF TRBV12-3/TRBV12-4 16 few TRBJ2-5 TRBD2
TGTGCCAGCAGCCAAGATGGGGCAGGGCCCTATGGCTACACCTTC CASSQDGAGPYGYTF TRBV14 15 NA TRBJ1-2 NA
TGTGCCAGCAGTCTCAAACGGGGAGAGGCATCGGAGACCCAGTACTTC CASSLKRGEASETQYF TRBV12-3/TRBV12-4 16 few TRBJ2-5 NA
TGTGCCAGCAGAAGGACAGCGTCTAGCACAGATACGCAGTATTTT CASRRTASSTDTQYF TRBV6-5 15 NA TRBJ2-3 NA
TGTGCCAGCAGCTTAGATCTGCAGCAAGAGACCCAGTACTTC CASSLDLQQETQYF TRBV7-2 14 few TRBJ2-5 NA
TGCAGTGCGGGGGACAGGGACGGGGCCTCCTACAATGAGCAGTTCTTC CSAGDRDGASYNEQFF TRBV20-1 16 NA TRBJ2-1 TRBD1
TGCGCCAGCAGCATACGGACAGGTGTCGTCTCCGAGCAGTTCTTC CASSIRTGVVSEQFF TRBV5-1 15 NA TRBJ2-1 TRBD1
TGTGCCAGCAGTCCACAGGGGAATGGCTACACCTTC CASSPQGNGYTF TRBV12-3/TRBV12-4 12 many TRBJ1-2 TRBD1
TGTGCCAGCAGTTACTCCGGGCAGGGGGCTGTATCGCGGCAGTACTTC CASSYSGQGAVSRQYF TRBV6-2/TRBV6-3 16 NA TRBJ2-5 TRBD1
TGTGCCAGCAGAGACCCGGACTCCCTGGAGCCCCAGTACTTC CASRDPDSLEPQYF TRBV12-3/TRBV12-4 14 few TRBJ2-5 NA